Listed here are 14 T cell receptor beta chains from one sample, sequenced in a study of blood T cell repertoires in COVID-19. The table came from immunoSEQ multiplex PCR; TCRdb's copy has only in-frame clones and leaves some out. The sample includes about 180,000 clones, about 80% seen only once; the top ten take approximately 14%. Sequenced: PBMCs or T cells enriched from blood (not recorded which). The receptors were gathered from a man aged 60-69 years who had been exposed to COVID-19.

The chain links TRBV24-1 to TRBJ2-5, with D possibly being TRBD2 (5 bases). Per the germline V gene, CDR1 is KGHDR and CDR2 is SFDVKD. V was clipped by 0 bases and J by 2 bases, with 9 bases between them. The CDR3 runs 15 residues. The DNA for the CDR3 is TGTGCCACCAGTGATTTGCGGGGTCCTCAAGAGACCCAGTACTTC. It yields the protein CATSDLRGPQETQYF.

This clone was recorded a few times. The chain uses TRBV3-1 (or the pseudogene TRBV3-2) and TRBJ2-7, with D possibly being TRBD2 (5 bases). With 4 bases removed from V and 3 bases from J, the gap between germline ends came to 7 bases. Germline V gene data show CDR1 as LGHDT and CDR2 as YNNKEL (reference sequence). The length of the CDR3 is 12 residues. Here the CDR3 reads CASSLRDYEQYF. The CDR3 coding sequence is TGTGCCAGCAGCCTACGGGACTACGAGCAGTACTTC.

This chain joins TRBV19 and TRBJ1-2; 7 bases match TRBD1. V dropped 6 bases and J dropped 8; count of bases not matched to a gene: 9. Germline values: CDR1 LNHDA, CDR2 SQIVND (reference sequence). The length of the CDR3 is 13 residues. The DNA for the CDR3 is TGTGCCAGTAGGCTGACGGGGGACAGCGGCTACACCTTC. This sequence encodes CASRLTGDSGYTF.

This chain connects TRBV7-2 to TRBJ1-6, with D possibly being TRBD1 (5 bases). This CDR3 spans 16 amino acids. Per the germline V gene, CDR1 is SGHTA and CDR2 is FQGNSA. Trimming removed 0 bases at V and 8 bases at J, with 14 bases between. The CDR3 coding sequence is TGTGCCAGCAGCTTAGCAGCAGGGTTGATGGATTCACCCCTCCACTTT. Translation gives CASSLAAGLMDSPLHF.

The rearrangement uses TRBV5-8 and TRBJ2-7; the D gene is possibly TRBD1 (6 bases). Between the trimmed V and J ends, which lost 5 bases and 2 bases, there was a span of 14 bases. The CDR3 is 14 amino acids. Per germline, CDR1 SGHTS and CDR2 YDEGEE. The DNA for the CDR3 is TGTGCCAGCAGTTCTCGCCAGGGGCCCTACGAGCAGTACTTC. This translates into CASSSRQGPYEQYF.

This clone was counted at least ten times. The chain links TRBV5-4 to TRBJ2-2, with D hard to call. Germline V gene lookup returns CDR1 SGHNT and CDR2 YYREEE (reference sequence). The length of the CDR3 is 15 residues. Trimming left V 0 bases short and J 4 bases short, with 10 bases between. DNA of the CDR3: TGTGCCAGCAGCTTGGGGGCTGGCCCCACCGGGGAGCTGTTTTTT. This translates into CASSLGAGPTGELFF.

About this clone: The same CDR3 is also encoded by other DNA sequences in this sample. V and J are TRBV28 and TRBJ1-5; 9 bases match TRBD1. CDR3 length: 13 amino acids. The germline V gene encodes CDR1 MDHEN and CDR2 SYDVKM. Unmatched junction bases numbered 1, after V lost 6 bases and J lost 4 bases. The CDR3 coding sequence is TGTGCCAGCAGGACAGGGGGAAATCAGCCCCAGCATTTT. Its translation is CASRTGGNQPQHF.

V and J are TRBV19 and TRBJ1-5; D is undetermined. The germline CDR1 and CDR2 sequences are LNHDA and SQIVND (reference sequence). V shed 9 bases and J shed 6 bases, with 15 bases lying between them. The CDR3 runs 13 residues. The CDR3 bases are TGTGCCAGCGGGAGTTTGCTAAGTCAGCCCCAGCATTTT. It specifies CASGSLLSQPQHF.

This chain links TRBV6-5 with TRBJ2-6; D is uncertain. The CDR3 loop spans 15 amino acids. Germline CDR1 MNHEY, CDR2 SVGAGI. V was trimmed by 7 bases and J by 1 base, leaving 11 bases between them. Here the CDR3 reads CASTKEKSGANVLTF. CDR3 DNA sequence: TGTGCCAGCACGAAAGAGAAGTCTGGGGCCAACGTCCTGACTTTC.

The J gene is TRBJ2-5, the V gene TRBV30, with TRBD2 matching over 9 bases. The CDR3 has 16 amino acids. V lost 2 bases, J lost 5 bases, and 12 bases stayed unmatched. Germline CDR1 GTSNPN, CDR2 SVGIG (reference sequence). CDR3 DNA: TGTGCCTGGAGTCGGCTAGCGGGACCCAAGGGGGAGACCCAGTACTTC. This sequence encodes CAWSRLAGPKGETQYF.

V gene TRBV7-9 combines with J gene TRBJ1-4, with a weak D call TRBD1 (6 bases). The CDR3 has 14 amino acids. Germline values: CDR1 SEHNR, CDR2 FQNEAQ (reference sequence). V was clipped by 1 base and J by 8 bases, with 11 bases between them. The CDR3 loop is CASSLVGGQEKLFF. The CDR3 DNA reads TGTGCCAGCAGCTTAGTTGGGGGCCAGGAAAAACTGTTTTTT.

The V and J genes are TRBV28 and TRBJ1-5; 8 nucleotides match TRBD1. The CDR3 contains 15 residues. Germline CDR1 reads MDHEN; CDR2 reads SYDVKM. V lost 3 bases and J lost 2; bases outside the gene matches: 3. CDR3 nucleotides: TGTGCCAGCAGTTTCGGGACAGGACGCAATCAGCCCCAGCATTTT. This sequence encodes CASSFGTGRNQPQHF.

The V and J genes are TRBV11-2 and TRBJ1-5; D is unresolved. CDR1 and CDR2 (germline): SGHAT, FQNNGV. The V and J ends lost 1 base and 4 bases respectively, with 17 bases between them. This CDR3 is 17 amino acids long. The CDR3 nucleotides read TGTGCCAGCAGCTTAGTAGCTCGGAGGGAACGAAATCAGCCCCAGCATTTT. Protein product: CASSLVARRERNQPQHF.

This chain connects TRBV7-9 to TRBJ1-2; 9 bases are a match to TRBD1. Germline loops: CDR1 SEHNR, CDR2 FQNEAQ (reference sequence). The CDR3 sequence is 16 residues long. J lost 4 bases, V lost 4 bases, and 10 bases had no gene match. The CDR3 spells CASSSSGQGRGYGYTF. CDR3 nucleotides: TGTGCCAGCAGCTCCTCGGGACAGGGTAGAGGCTATGGCTACACCTTC. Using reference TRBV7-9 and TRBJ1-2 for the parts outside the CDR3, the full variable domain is DTGVSQNPRHKITKRGQNVTFRCDPISEHNRLYWYRQTLGQGPEFLTYFQNEAQLEKSRLLSDRFSAERPKGSFSTLEIQRTEQGDSAMYLCASSSSGQGRGYGYTFGSGTRLTVV.